This T cell receptor beta chain was identified in a study of beta chain features in type 1 diabetes. General study results and limits: In all four CD4+ subsets, TCRB CDR3 length was significantly, moderately reduced in type 1 diabetes. It was possible that PCR favored shorter templates, equally so in patients and controls. The study found fewer insertions and more deletions at VDJ junctions in type 1 diabetes patients. A closer apparent resemblance between naive, central memory and Treg TCRB repertoires was seen in patients than in healthy donors.

Expressed TCRB transcripts were sequenced after all isolated RNA was converted to cDNA. Average reads for naive, central memory and regulatory T cell samples were roughly 3.4 million. Assay used: immunoSEQ multiplex PCR; TCRdb lists only in-frame clones, some missing. The data show around 260,000 clones, 24% seen once. Trimming took off 1 base at V and 6 bases at J, with 10 bases between the two ends. The germline CDR1 and CDR2 sequences are SGHTA and FQGTGA. This CDR3 has 14 amino acids. About this clone: Its antigen is undetermined.

The sequence was obtained from a woman aged 25 to 45 with type 1 diabetes. The sample consisted of naive CD4+ T cells from blood. The rearrangement links TRBV7-3 to TRBJ2-1; perhaps TRBD2 as D (5 bases). The CDR3 protein is CASSLRGSSNEQFF. In DNA, the CDR3 is TGTGCCAGCAGCTTAAGAGGGAGTTCCAATGAGCAGTTCTTC.